The T cell receptor (beta chain) under discussion was sequenced for a study of blood T cell repertoires in COVID-19 (dated by TCRdb to 2019 to 2021). In terms of the full investigation: The collaborator samples originated in the United States, Italy and Spain and spanned the acute and convalescent phases of COVID-19. A de-identified subject ID, COVID-19 status, age in years and sex were almost always included in the sample metadata. The prospective study material was composed of cDNA or gDNA derived from T cells, B-cell-depleted T cells, or PBMCs. Where HLA class I and class II types were available, the types were taken from metadata supplied by the sample provider, not from assay-based typing. The dataset comprised deeply sampled blood TCRbeta repertoires from subjects exposed to, actively infected with, or recovered from COVID-19. The repertoires were released in a freely available public database intended as a resource for research on the immune response to SARS-CoV-2. The samples were drawn from two sources: the first 160 participants of the ongoing ImmuneRACE study, and 1,000 to 1,500 subjects contributed by 6 global collaborators.

Remarks on this clone: Its antigen is unknown. There are no base qualities to consult, and no much larger clone falls within one base.

Whole blood was collected in K2EDTA tubes by collaborating institutions according to the institutions' own protocols. For TCRbeta analysis, collaborator samples were shipped as frozen whole blood, as isolated PBMCs, or as DNA extracted from either sample type. TCRbeta CDR3 regions were amplified from genomic DNA by means of the immunoSEQ Assay, a bias-controlled multiplex PCR. From the authors' description of their analysis: Within the assay, amplification of reference gene primers was used to estimate how many nucleated cells each sample contained. To quantify the absolute abundance of each unique TCRbeta CDR3 rearrangement, sequence reads were collapsed and filtered. For each sample, productive Simpson clonality was calculated as the square root of Simpson's diversity index across productive rearrangements. TCRdb provides this immuneACCESS table in a form limited to in-frame rearrangements. Some clones are lacking; in checked studies, under half of them reflect an unresolved V gene, and why the rest are absent is not known. V and J calls plus clone size are reproduced from that table; the DNA served to infer D and trimming. For this sample the table gives more than 150,000 clones, of which over 80% were detected only once. The ten largest account for roughly 2.9% of the sample.

Points the paper makes about the study in general: How much clinical and demographic metadata was included differed by source and by participant, and the metadata was provided uncurated.

The sequence was obtained from a woman aged 60-75 years with acute or convalescent COVID-19. Specimen: peripheral blood.

Here is the DNA: TGCAGCGTTGAAGATCCCCTGGACAGCCCCTACACCTTC. Its protein is CSVEDPLDSPYTF. The chain is encoded by TRBV29-1 joined to TRBJ1-2, and possibly TRBD1, on 6 matching bases. From the cysteine through the phenylalanine, the CDR3 covers 13 amino acids. Here the CDR3 DNA is all that survives: 39 bases in frame from base 1. The germline V gene gives CDR1 as SQVTM and CDR2 as ANQGSEA. V is shortened by 0 bases, J by 10 bases, and the region joining them spans 15 bases.